This T cell receptor beta chain was captured in a study of blood T cells in healthy people across ages. Study-wide results and caveats: Lack of knowledge of donor CMV status possibly confounded expanded clonotype changes.

Of note for this clonotype: Its matching antigen is unknown.

CDR3 length equals 16 residues. J gave up 0 bases and V 8 bases, and 9 bases lay outside the gene matches. Germline CDR1 reads SGHVS; CDR2 reads FQNEAQ. Through a sample-barcoded 5' primer and a J-beta primer mix, a second PCR was run for roughly 6 to 12 cycles. TCRdb used MiXCR to reprocess the 5' RACE reads, holding one entry per CDR3 protein. The repertoire includes about 1.8 million distinct CDR3 sequences, roughly 52% of them detected once, and 2.1% sits in the top ten. The material sequenced was blood. This receptor was identified in a woman aged 40 to 50 in good health. The V call is TRBV7-8, the J call TRBJ1-1; 10 bases are a match to TRBD1. The CDR3 bases are TGTGCCAGCGCCCCCCGGGACAGGGGATTGAACACTGAAGCTTTCTTT. Protein: CASAPRDRGLNTEAFF.